A single sample gave rise to the 24 T cell receptor beta chains below, sequenced in a study of blood T cell repertoires in COVID-19. Some clones are missing from TCRdb's copy, which holds only in-frame ones; the method was immunoSEQ multiplex PCR. This sample has about 5,900 clones, with about nine tenths found just once. Sequencing was performed on peripheral blood. These receptors originate from a man aged 55 to 70 with acute or convalescent COVID-19.

V usage is TRBV7-4 and J usage is TRBJ1-5; D may be TRBD1 (6 bases). The CDR3 covers 13 residues. Trimming stripped 5 bases from V and 7 bases from J, with 12 bases between. Germline V gene data show CDR1 as SGHVT and CDR2 as SQSDAQ. The CDR3 nucleotides read TGTGCCAGCAGCGCCCGGGACACCCAGCCCCAGCATTTT. Translated, it gives CASSARDTQPQHF. The full variable domain, with the rest looked up from reference TRBV7-4 and TRBJ1-5, is GAGVSQSPRYKVAKRGRDVALRCDSISGHVTLYWYRQTLGQGSEVLTYSQSDAQRDKSGRPSGRFSAERPERSVSTLKIQRTEQGDSAVYLCASSARDTQPQHFGDGTRLSIL.

The gene calls are TRBV27 and TRBJ1-5; D is perhaps TRBD1 (5 bases). V was trimmed by 4 bases and J by 6 bases, leaving 13 bases between them. This CDR3 spans 14 amino acids. Germline CDR1 is MNHEY and CDR2 is SMNVEV (reference sequence). Here the CDR3 reads CASSSSPGFQPQHF. The CDR3 bases are TGTGCCAGCAGTTCGTCCCCAGGGTTTCAGCCCCAGCATTTT.

The chain links TRBV25-1 to TRBJ2-1; D unclear. Per germline, CDR1 MGHDK and CDR2 SYGVNS. This CDR3 has 12 amino acids. V lost 4 bases to trimming and J lost 2 bases, with 3 bases between them. The CDR3 DNA is TGTGCCAGCAGTGTCACCTACAATGAGCAGTTCTTC. Translation: CASSVTYNEQFF.

This clone has only a few counts. The rearrangement links TRBV15 to TRBJ1-2; D perhaps matches TRBD1 (6 bases). V was shortened by 3 bases and J by 4 bases, with 21 bases between the two germline ends. The CDR3 runs 17 residues. Germline V gene data show CDR1 as LNHNV and CDR2 as YYDKDF (reference sequence). Written as DNA, the CDR3 is TGTGCCACCAGCAGCGGGGCAGGGGATAAGACCTTCTATGGCTACACCTTC. This translates into CATSSGAGDKTFYGYTF.

The rearrangement uses TRBV5-1 and TRBJ1-3; D remains ambiguous. CDR1 is SGHRS and CDR2 is YFSETQ in the germline V gene. The V and J ends lost 3 bases and 0 bases respectively, with 16 bases between them. CDR3 length: 17 amino acids. Here the CDR3 reads CASSSQREDFSGNTIYF. In nucleotides, the CDR3 is TGCGCCAGCAGCTCCCAGAGGGAGGACTTCTCTGGAAACACCATATATTTT.

V is TRBV12-2 and J is TRBJ1-1; the D call of TRBD1 is as the table states it, not checked on the DNA. TRBV12-2 is listed as a pseudogene. The CDR3 length is 18 residues. The CDR3 loop reads CASRFMAGGAWGSTEAFF. The DNA for the CDR3 is TGTGCAAGTCGCTTTATGGCAGGGGGCGCGTGGGGCTCAACTGAAGCTTTCTTT.

This clone appeared a few times. This chain uses TRBV24-1 with TRBJ2-1; 12 bases are a match to TRBD1. V dropped 3 bases and J dropped 7; count of bases not matched to a gene: 6. The CDR3 has 16 amino acids. Germline V lookup: CDR1 KGHDR, CDR2 SFDVKD. CDR3 loop: CATSDRGTGGRNEQFF. The CDR3, as DNA: TGTGCCACCAGTGATCGTGGGACAGGGGGCAGGAATGAGCAGTTCTTC.

This chain connects TRBV6-5 to TRBJ1-6; D call uncertain. V gave up 8 bases and J gave up 0 bases, with 11 bases separating them. CDR1 and CDR2 (germline): MNHEY, SVGAGI. This CDR3 has 15 residues. The CDR3 DNA follows: TGTGCCAGCCGGTCGAGGAGCTCCTATAATTCACCCCTCCACTTT. This sequence encodes CASRSRSSYNSPLHF.

This clone was detected a few times. The chain carries TRBV27 and TRBJ2-3; D not resolved. Germline assignment: CDR1 MNHEY and CDR2 SMNVEV (reference sequence). This CDR3 comprises 13 residues. Between the trimmed V and J ends, which lost 6 bases and 2 bases, there was a span of 9 bases. The CDR3 sequence: CASSHSTTDTQYF. CDR3 in DNA: TGTGCCAGCAGCCACAGTACCACAGATACGCAGTATTTT.

This clone occurred once. The chain recombines TRBV27 with TRBJ2-1; 7 nucleotides match TRBD2. V was pared by 6 bases and J by 4 bases, with 6 bases of the junction left unmatched. The CDR3 contains 14 residues. CDR1 and CDR2 from the germline V gene are MNHEY and SMNVEV (reference sequence). CDR3 residues: CASRFLADYNEQFF. The CDR3 DNA is TGTGCCAGCAGGTTCCTAGCGGATTACAATGAGCAGTTCTTC.

The chain combines TRBV7-2 with TRBJ1-6, with TRBD1 matching over 7 bases. Germline V gene lookup returns CDR1 SGHTA and CDR2 FQGNSA. V shed 1 base and J 8 bases; nucleotides not matched to a gene: 2. The CDR3 spans 14 residues. CDR3 residues: CASSLEGTDSPLHF. CDR3 nucleotides: TGTGCCAGCAGCTTAGAGGGGACAGATTCACCCCTCCACTTT.

This chain uses TRBV5-6 with TRBJ2-2, with D uncertain. Looked up from germline, CDR1 is SGHDT and CDR2 is YYEEEE. Trimming took 0 bases from V and 4 from J, leaving 7 bases between them. This CDR3 spans 14 amino acids. This CDR3 reads CASSLALRTGELFF. CDR3 coding DNA: TGTGCCAGCAGCTTGGCCCTCCGCACCGGGGAGCTGTTTTTT.

The J gene is TRBJ2-2, the V gene TRBV19, with 13 bases lining up with TRBD2. From germline, CDR1 is LNHDA and CDR2 SQIVND (reference sequence). V gave up 6 bases and J gave up 5 bases; unmatched junction bases: 9. This CDR3 has 17 amino acids. The CDR3 DNA follows: TGTGCCAGTAGCCCTGGACTAGCGGGAGTAAATACCGGGGAGCTGTTTTTT. Residues: CASSPGLAGVNTGELFF. The complete variable domain, with remaining parts taken from reference TRBV19 and TRBJ2-2, reads DGGITQSPKYLFRKEGQNVTLSCEQNLNHDAMYWYRQDPGQGLRLIYYSQIVNDFQKGDIAEGYSVSREKKESFPLTVTSAQKNPTAFYLCASSPGLAGVNTGELFFGEGSRLTVL.

The V and J genes are TRBV19 and TRBJ1-2; TRBD1 aligns across 8 bases. The V segment lost 7 bases and the J segment 4 bases; nucleotides outside the gene matches: 8. The CDR3 has 14 amino acids. CDR1 and CDR2 (germline): LNHDA, SQIVND (reference sequence). The CDR3 reads CASNSGQGLYGYTF. In DNA, the CDR3 is TGTGCCAGTAACTCCGGACAGGGTCTCTATGGCTACACCTTC.

The V and J genes are TRBV18 and TRBJ2-1; 9 bases are a match to TRBD1. V shed 3 bases and J 1 base; nucleotides not matched to a gene: 7. Germline loops: CDR1 KGHSH, CDR2 LQKENI. The CDR3 is 17 amino acids. CDR3 amino acids: CASSPRTGAGSYNEQFF. Here the CDR3 DNA reads TGTGCCAGCTCACCTCGGACAGGGGCGGGGTCCTACAATGAGCAGTTCTTC.

The chain carries TRBV7-6 and TRBJ2-3; 13 bases align to TRBD2. The CDR3 has 16 residues. V gave up 5 bases and J gave up 6 bases; unmatched junction bases: 8. The germline V gene has CDR1 SGHVS and CDR2 FNYEAQ. This chain's CDR3 is CASSTWTSGSGDTQYF. The CDR3 nucleotides are TGTGCCAGCAGCACCTGGACTAGCGGGAGCGGGGATACGCAGTATTTT.

This rearrangement joins TRBV3-1 (or the pseudogene TRBV3-2) to TRBJ1-5; 7 bases line up with TRBD1. The junction had 3 bases not matched to a gene; V was cut back by 1 base and J by 6 bases. Germline loops: CDR1 LGHDT, CDR2 YNNKEL (reference sequence). The CDR3 runs 14 residues. The CDR3, as DNA: TGTGCCAGCAGCCAAGGTACAGGGGTTCAGCCCCAGCATTTT. Amino acids: CASSQGTGVQPQHF.

The CDR3: CASSQPNRIYNEQFF. The CDR3 DNA reads as TGCGCCAGCAGCCAACCTAATAGAATCTACAATGAGCAGTTCTTC. The rearrangement joins TRBV4-1 to TRBJ2-1; D gene uncertain. From germline, CDR1 is MGHRA and CDR2 YSYEKL. The CDR3 has 15 residues. The V end lost 2 bases, the J end lost 3 bases, and 11 bases lay between the germline ends.

Points on this clone: Other DNA sequences in the sample encode the same CDR3. The rearrangement links TRBV27 to TRBJ1-1; D is undetermined. The germline CDR1 and CDR2 sequences are MNHEY and SMNVEV (reference sequence). This CDR3 is 13 amino acids long. With 5 bases removed from V and 2 bases from J, the gap between germline ends came to 9 bases. The CDR3 sequence: CASSHGENTEAFF. The CDR3 DNA is TGTGCCAGCAGTCACGGGGAAAACACTGAAGCTTTCTTT.

The chain uses TRBV5-1 and TRBJ1-4, with D possibly matching TRBD1 (5 bases). Trimming shortened V by 3 bases and J by 0 bases, and 9 bases separated the two germline ends. Germline CDR1 is SGHRS and CDR2 is YFSETQ. The CDR3 sequence is 15 residues long. For the CDR3, the DNA is TGCGCCAGCAGCTCGGGACTGACAACTAATGAAAAACTGTTTTTT. As protein: CASSSGLTTNEKLFF.

There are a few counts of this clone. The genes are TRBV27 and TRBJ2-2, with a weak D call TRBD1 (6 bases). Germline V gives CDR1 MNHEY, CDR2 SMNVEV (reference sequence). Trimming removed 3 bases from V and 8 bases from J, with 13 bases in between. The CDR3 sequence is 14 residues long. The CDR3 coding sequence is TGTGCCAGCAGTTTTCAGGGGACCATGGGGGAGCTGTTTTTT. Amino acids: CASSFQGTMGELFF.

Only a few counts were recorded for this clone. The chain recombines TRBV10-1 with TRBJ2-3; D is unclear. V dropped 6 bases and J dropped 2 bases, with 12 bases sitting between them. CDR3 length equals 14 residues. Germline-derived CDR1 and CDR2 are WNHNN and SYGVQD (reference sequence). This CDR3 reads CASSDSYSTDTQYF. The CDR3 region has the DNA TGCGCCAGCAGCGACTCCTACTCCACAGATACGCAGTATTTT.

The chain carries TRBV29-1 and TRBJ2-2, with a tentative D call TRBD2 (5 bases). The CDR3 spans 13 residues. Germline loops: CDR1 SQVTM, CDR2 ANQGSEA. V lost 6 bases and J lost 6, with 14 bases in between. The CDR3 loop reads CSVLRTFSGELFF. CDR3 DNA: TGCAGCGTACTCAGGACTTTTTCCGGGGAGCTGTTTTTT.

This chain uses TRBV27 with TRBJ2-7, with D possibly matching TRBD2 (5 bases). Trimming took 8 bases from V and 6 from J, leaving 20 bases between them. This CDR3 is built from 14 residues. CDR1 is MNHEY, CDR2 SMNVEV, per germline (reference sequence). DNA for the CDR3: TGTGCCAGCTCCTCATACAAATCCGAGGGCGAGCAGTACGTC. This codes for CASSSYKSEGEQYV.